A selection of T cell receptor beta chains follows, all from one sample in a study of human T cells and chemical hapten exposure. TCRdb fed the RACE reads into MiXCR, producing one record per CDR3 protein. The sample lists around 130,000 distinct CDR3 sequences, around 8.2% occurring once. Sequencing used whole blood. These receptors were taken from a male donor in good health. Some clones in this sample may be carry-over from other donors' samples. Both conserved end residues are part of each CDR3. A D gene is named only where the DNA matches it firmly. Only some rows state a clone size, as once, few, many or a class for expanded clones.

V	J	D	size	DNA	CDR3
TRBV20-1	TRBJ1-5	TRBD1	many	TGCAGTGCTAGGGCCGGGACAGGAAGCAATCAGCCCCAGCATTTT	CSARAGTGSNQPQHF
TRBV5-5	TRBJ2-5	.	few	TGTGCCAGCAGCTTGGGGACAGCATTCCAAGAGACCCAGTACTTC	CASSLGTAFQETQYF
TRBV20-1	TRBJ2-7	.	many	TGCAGTGCTAGGGGGGTCAGGGAGTCCCACTACGAGCAGTACTTC	CSARGVRESHYEQYF
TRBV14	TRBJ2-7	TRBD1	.	TGTGCCAGCAGCCATCCGGGACAGGGGTTACCCTACGAGCAGTACTTC	CASSHPGQGLPYEQYF
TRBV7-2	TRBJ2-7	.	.	TGTGCCAGCAGCTTTAGAGGGATCTACGAGCAGTACTTC	CASSFRGIYEQYF
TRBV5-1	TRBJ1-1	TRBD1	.	TGCGCCAGCGGCCAAACCGGGACAGGGGGCGGAGAAGCTTTCTTT	CASGQTGTGGGEAFF
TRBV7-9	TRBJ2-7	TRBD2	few	TGTGCCAGCAGTTTACGACTAGCGGGGCCCTACGAGCAGTACTTC	CASSLRLAGPYEQYF
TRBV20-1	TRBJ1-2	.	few	TGCAGTGCTATCAACAGGGAAAAGAAGAGTCACACCTTC	CSAINREKKSHTF
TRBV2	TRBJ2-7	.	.	TGTGCCAGCAGTGAAACAGTCGAGCAGTACTTC	CASSETVEQYF
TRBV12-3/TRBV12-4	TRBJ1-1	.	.	TGTGCCAGCACCCAGGGAGGGTTGAACACTGAAGCTTTCTTT	CASTQGGLNTEAFF
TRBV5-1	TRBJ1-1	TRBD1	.	TGCGCCAGCAGCCCGGGACAGACGAACACTGAAGCTTTCTTT	CASSPGQTNTEAFF
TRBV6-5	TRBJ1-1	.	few	TGTGCCAGCAGTTACTCGGACAGGAACACTGAAGCTTTCTTT	CASSYSDRNTEAFF
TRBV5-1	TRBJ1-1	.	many	TGCGCCAGCAGCTTTGGTGGGGAAGCTTTCTTT	CASSFGGEAFF
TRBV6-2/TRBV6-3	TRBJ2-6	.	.	TGTGCCAGCAGTTATCAGTCCTCTGGGGCCAACGTCCTGACTTTC	CASSYQSSGANVLTF
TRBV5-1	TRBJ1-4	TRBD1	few	TGCGCCAGCAGCTTGGCCACGACAGGGCCTAATGAAAAACTGTTTTTT	CASSLATTGPNEKLFF
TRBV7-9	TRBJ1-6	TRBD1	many	TGTGCCAGCAGTCCCCCCGGGACAGATAATTCACCCCTCCACTTT	CASSPPGTDNSPLHF
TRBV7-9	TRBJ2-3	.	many	TGTGCCAGCAGCTTACGGTCCGCAATAGGGGATACGCAGTATTTT	CASSLRSAIGDTQYF
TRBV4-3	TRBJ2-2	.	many	TGCGCCAGCAGCCAAGATTCCACCCCGGTAACCGGGGAGCTGTTTTTT	CASSQDSTPVTGELFF
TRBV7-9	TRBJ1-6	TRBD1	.	TGTGCCAGCAGCTTAGAAGGGACAGGGGTTCCACCCCTCCACTTT	CASSLEGTGVPPLHF
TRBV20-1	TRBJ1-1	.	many	TGCAGTGCTAGCCCTAACCCGGGCGTAAACACTGAAGCTTTCTTT	CSASPNPGVNTEAFF
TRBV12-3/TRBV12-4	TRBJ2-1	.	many	TGTGCCAGCAACTCCCCCCGATCGGACAATGAGCAGTTCTTC	CASNSPRSDNEQFF
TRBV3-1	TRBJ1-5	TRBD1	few	TGTGCCAGCAGCCAAGATTACCCCGGGACAGATAGCAATCAGCCCCAGCATTTT	CASSQDYPGTDSNQPQHF
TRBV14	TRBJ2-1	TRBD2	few	TGTGCCAGCAGCCTTAGCGGGAGCACGGACAATGAGCAGTTCTTC	CASSLSGSTDNEQFF
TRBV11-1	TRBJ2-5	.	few	TGTGCCAGCAGCTTCAGGGGCGGAGAGACCCAGTACTTC	CASSFRGGETQYF
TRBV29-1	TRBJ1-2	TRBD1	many	TGCAGCGTTGAGGGTCCGGTGACAGGGGGCTATGGCTACACCTTC	CSVEGPVTGGYGYTF
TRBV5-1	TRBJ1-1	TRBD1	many	TGCGCCAGCAGGCAGGGGGCGCGGGGGAACACTGAAGCTTTCTTT	CASRQGARGNTEAFF
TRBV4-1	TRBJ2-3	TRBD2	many	TGCGCCAGCAGCCAACGACTAGCGGGAGACGCGAGCACAGATACGCAGTATTTT	CASSQRLAGDASTDTQYF
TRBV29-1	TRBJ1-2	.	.	TGCAGCGTTGAGCTCCACCACGGTGGCTACACCTTC	CSVELHHGGYTF
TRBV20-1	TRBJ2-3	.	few	TGCAGTGCAAGGGGGGACCAGCCTGCAGATACGCAGTATTTT	CSARGDQPADTQYF
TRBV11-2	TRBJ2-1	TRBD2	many	TGTGCCAGCAGGCAACTAGCGGGAGGGCCGAGTGAGCAGTTCTTC	CASRQLAGGPSEQFF
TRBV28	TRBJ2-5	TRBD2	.	TGTGCCAGCAGCCACCGACTAGCGGGGGACCACCAAGAGACCCAGTACTTC	CASSHRLAGDHQETQYF
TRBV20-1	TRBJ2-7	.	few	TGCAGTGCTAAAGATACCGGGACACTTGTAACCTACGAGCAGTACTTC	CSAKDTGTLVTYEQYF
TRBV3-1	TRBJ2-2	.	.	TGTGCCAGCAGCCAGGCGACTAGAGACACCGGGGAGCTGTTTTTT	CASSQATRDTGELFF
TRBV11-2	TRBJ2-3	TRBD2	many	TGTGCCAGCAAATGGCTAGCGGGAACCGGCACAGATACGCAGTATTTT	CASKWLAGTGTDTQYF
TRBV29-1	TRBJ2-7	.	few	TGCAGCGTTTCCCCCAGGGTATCCTTCGAGCAGTACTTC	CSVSPRVSFEQYF
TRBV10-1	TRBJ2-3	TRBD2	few	TGCGCCAGCAGTGATTCGGGGGGTCTAAATACGCAGTATTTT	CASSDSGGLNTQYF
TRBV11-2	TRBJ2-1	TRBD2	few	TGTGCCAGCAGCTCGGGACTAGCGGGTAGGTCCTACAATGAGCAGTTCTTC	CASSSGLAGRSYNEQFF
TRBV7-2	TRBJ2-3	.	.	TGTGCCAGCAGCTTAGACCCTCCCAGGGGAGATACGCAGTATTTT	CASSLDPPRGDTQYF
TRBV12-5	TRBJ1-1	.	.	TGTGCTAGTGGTTTGGTAGGGAACACTGAAGCTTTCTTT	CASGLVGNTEAFF
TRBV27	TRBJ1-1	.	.	TGTGCCAGCTCGTCTAGGGGTGACACTGAAGCTTTCTTT	CASSSRGDTEAFF
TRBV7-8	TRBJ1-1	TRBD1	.	TGTGCCAGCAGCTTAGGGGGGACAGGGGAGAACACTGAAGCTTTCTTT	CASSLGGTGENTEAFF